The 10 T cell receptor beta chains presented below share a single source sample, sequenced in a study of shared clonotypes between healthy human individuals. The data were produced by immunoSEQ multiplex PCR, yet TCRdb's version contains in-frame clones alone and is incomplete. The sample has around 550,000 clones; 85% to 95% are singletons. As defined, naive CD8 cells were CD45RO-negative and positively selected for CCR7, with terminally differentiated effector memory CD45RA+ cells excluded. The material sequenced was naive CD8+ T cells sorted from blood. These receptors all come from a woman aged 25 to 39 in good health.

This rearrangement joins TRBV7-9 to TRBJ1-1; 10 nucleotides line up with TRBD1. The V gene's germline CDR1 is SEHNR and CDR2 FQNEAQ (reference sequence). V dropped 5 bases and J dropped 6; count of bases not matched to a gene: 6. The CDR3 is 14 residues long. The CDR3 spells CASSLRDRGSEAFF. The CDR3 DNA reads TGTGCCAGCAGCCTCCGGGACAGGGGATCTGAAGCTTTCTTT.

The rearrangement joins TRBV27 to TRBJ2-4; unclear D gene. CDR1 and CDR2 from the germline V gene are MNHEY and SMNVEV (reference sequence). The length of the CDR3 is 14 residues. V lost 2 bases, J lost 0 bases, and 5 bases lay in between. The CDR3: CASSLLPAKNIQYF. The CDR3 DNA reads as TGTGCCAGCAGTTTACTGCCAGCCAAAAACATTCAGTACTTC.

This clone turned up a few times. The J gene is TRBJ2-7, the V gene TRBV29-1; D unresolved. Trimming stripped 3 bases from V and 2 bases from J, with 5 bases between. Germline V CDR1 and CDR2: SQVTM, ANQGSEA. The CDR3 loop spans 11 amino acids. CDR3: CSVEGTYEQYF. For the CDR3, the DNA is TGCAGCGTTGAGGGTACCTACGAGCAGTACTTC.

The genes are TRBV12-5 and TRBJ2-5; 10 bases map to TRBD2. CDR1 and CDR2 (germline): LGHNT, FRNRAP. The CDR3 is 15 residues long. The J segment lost 0 bases and the V segment lost 3 bases, leaving 1 base of the junction unmatched. The CDR3 DNA is TGTGCTAGTGGTTTCGGGACTAGCGACCAAGAGACCCAGTACTTC. This translates into CASGFGTSDQETQYF.

The V gene is TRBV14, the J gene TRBJ2-1, with 12 bases that match TRBD2. This CDR3 spans 15 amino acids. In germline, CDR1 is SGHDN, CDR2 FVKESK. The V segment lost 4 bases and the J segment 9 bases; nucleotides outside the gene matches: 7. This CDR3 reads CASSRGLAGTFEQFF. The CDR3 bases are TGTGCCAGCAGCCGGGGACTAGCGGGTACCTTTGAGCAGTTCTTC.

This chain joins TRBV6-5 and TRBJ1-5; the D gene is possibly TRBD1 (5 bases). This CDR3 region has 14 residues. Germline CDR1 reads MNHEY; CDR2 reads SVGAGI. V was clipped by 4 bases and J by 6 bases, with 13 bases between them. The CDR3 loop is CASSSSWGGQPQHF. As DNA, the CDR3 is TGTGCCAGCAGTTCCTCTTGGGGGGGTCAGCCCCAGCATTTT.

V is TRBV2 and J is TRBJ2-7, with D perhaps assigned TRBD1 or TRBD2 (5 bases each). Germline CDR1 is SNHLY and CDR2 is FYNNEI. V lost 10 bases and J 0 bases, leaving 19 bases between the germline ends. The CDR3 has 15 residues. The CDR3 DNA reads as TGTGCCATCCACGATCGGGACCGACACTCCTACGAGCAGTACTTC. It encodes CAIHDRDRHSYEQYF.

The chain employs TRBV28 and TRBJ1-2, with 8 bases fitting TRBD1. CDR3 length equals 13 residues. Germline CDR1 MDHEN, CDR2 SYDVKM. With 6 bases clipped from V and 3 bases from J, the junction kept 3 bases outside the gene matches. The CDR3 is CASRPGGDYGYTF. CDR3 DNA sequence: TGTGCCAGCAGACCAGGGGGCGACTATGGCTACACCTTC.

The gene calls are TRBV29-1 and TRBJ2-7; a possible D gene is TRBD2 (5 bases). Germline loops: CDR1 SQVTM, CDR2 ANQGSEA. The V end was cut by 6 bases, the J end by 5 bases, with 11 bases between. The CDR3 covers 11 residues. CDR3 DNA: TGCAGCGTCGTACGGGAAGACGAGCAGTACTTC. Translation gives CSVVREDEQYF.

V and J are TRBV29-1 and TRBJ2-2; D is perhaps TRBD1 or TRBD2 (5 bases each). Germline CDR1 and CDR2: SQVTM and ANQGSEA. Trimming shortened V by 4 bases and J by 5 bases, and 8 bases separated the two germline ends. The CDR3 is 12 amino acids. In DNA form, the CDR3 reads TGCAGCGTTGTAGGGGAGACCGGGGAGCTGTTTTTT. This codes for CSVVGETGELFF.